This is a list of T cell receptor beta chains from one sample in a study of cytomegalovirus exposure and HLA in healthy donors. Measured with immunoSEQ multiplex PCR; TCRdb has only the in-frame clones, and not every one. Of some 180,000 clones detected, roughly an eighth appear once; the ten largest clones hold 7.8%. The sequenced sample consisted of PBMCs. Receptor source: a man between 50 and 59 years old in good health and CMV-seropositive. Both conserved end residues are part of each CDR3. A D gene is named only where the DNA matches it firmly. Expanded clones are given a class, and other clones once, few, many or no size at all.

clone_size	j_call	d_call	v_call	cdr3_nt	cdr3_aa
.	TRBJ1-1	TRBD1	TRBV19	TGTGCCAGTAGTGTCCCGGGTCTCAGGGGGACTGAAGCTTTCTTT	CASSVPGLRGTEAFF
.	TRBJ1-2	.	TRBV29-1	TGCAGCGTTGAAGAGGGCAGGGGTTTGGGGTATGGCTACACCTTC	CSVEEGRGLGYGYTF
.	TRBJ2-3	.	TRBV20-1	TGCAGTGCTAGAGGAGGGAGTACGCAGTATTTT	CSARGGSTQYF
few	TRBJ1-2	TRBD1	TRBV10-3	TGTGCCATCACCTTTTCGGGACAGGCTGATGGCTACACCTTC	CAITFSGQADGYTF
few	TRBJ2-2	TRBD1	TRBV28	TGTGCCAGCAGGCGTGAGACAGGGGGAGGTACCGGGGAGCTGTTTTTT	CASRRETGGGTGELFF
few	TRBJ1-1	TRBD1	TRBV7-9	TGTGCCAGCAGCCCCGGGACAGGGGGTTGGAACACTGAAGCTTTCTTT	CASSPGTGGWNTEAFF
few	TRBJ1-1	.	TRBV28	TGTGCCACCTCCAGGGCAGCGAACACTGAAGCTTTCTTT	CATSRAANTEAFF
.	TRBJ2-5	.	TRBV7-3	TGTGCCAGCAGCCGGGGAGGGGGGGAGACCCAGTACTTC	CASSRGGGETQYF
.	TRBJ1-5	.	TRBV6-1	TGTGCCAGCAGTGGAATGATGAGCCAGCCCCAGCATTTT	CASSGMMSQPQHF
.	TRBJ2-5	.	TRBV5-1	TGCGCCAGCAGCTTGGTTATCCAGCAAGAGACCCAGTACTTC	CASSLVIQQETQYF
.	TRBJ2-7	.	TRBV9	TGTGCCAGCAGCGAGGGGGACGGTTCCTACGAGCAGTACTTC	CASSEGDGSYEQYF
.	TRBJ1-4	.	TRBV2	TGTGCCAGCAGTGAACAGGGGAGGGGACGTGAAAAACTGTTTTTT	CASSEQGRGREKLFF
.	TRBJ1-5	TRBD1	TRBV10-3	TGTGCCATCAGTGGAGCGGACAGGGCGGGGCAGCCCCAGCATTTT	CAISGADRAGQPQHF
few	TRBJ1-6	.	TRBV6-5	TGTGCCAGCAGTTCGACAGTTAATTCACCCCTCCACTTT	CASSSTVNSPLHF
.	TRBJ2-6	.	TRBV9	TGTGCCAGCAGCGTAGGGCTTTTCTCTGGGGCCAACGTCCTGACTTTC	CASSVGLFSGANVLTF
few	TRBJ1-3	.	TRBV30	TGTGCCTGGAGTACCCCCCATCGGGGGGGAAACACCATATATTTT	CAWSTPHRGGNTIYF
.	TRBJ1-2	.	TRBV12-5	TGTGCTAGTGGTTTGGTATTAGGCCAGGGGAACTATGGCTACACCTTC	CASGLVLGQGNYGYTF
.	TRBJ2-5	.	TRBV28	TGTGCCAGCGGGTCAGGGGATCTTGAGACCCAGTACTTC	CASGSGDLETQYF
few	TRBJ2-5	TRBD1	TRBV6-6	TGTGCCAGCAGGCGAACAGGGGGCCGAGAGACCCAGTACTTC	CASRRTGGRETQYF
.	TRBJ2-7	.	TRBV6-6	TGTGCCAGCAGTCCTAAATACGAGCAGTACTTC	CASSPKYEQYF
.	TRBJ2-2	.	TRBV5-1	TGCGCCAGCAGTTTCCAGGGCCCGAACGGGGAGCTGTTTTTT	CASSFQGPNGELFF
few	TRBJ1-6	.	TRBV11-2	TGTGCCAGCAGCTTAGAGGAGAGGTTCTATAATTCACCCCTCCACTTT	CASSLEERFYNSPLHF
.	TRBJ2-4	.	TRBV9	TGTGCCAGCAGCGTAGGGGTAGCGGAAAACATTCAGTACTTC	CASSVGVAENIQYF
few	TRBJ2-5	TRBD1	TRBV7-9	TGTGCCAGCAGCTTAACGCAGGGGGAAGAGACCCAGTACTTC	CASSLTQGEETQYF
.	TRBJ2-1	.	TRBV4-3	TGCGCCAGCAGCCCTTACAACTCCTACAATGAGCAGTTCTTC	CASSPYNSYNEQFF
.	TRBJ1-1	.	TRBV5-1	TGCGCCAGCAGCGGGGGAGGGACTGGAGGAGCTTTCTTT	CASSGGGTGGAFF
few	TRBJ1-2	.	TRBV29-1	TGCAGCGTTGATGAGACAGATGACTATGGCTACACCTTC	CSVDETDDYGYTF
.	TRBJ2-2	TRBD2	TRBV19	TGTGCCAGTACCCCCGGGACTAGCGGACCCGCGAACACCGGGGAGCTGTTTTTT	CASTPGTSGPANTGELFF
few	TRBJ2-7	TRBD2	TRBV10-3	TGTGCCATCAGTGAGGGGAGGGGACTGAATGGCTTC	CAISEGRGLNGF
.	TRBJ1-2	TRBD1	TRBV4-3	TGCGCCAGCAGCCAAGACCTCATGGTAGGGACAGGGAAGTTGTATGGCTACACCTTC	CASSQDLMVGTGKLYGYTF
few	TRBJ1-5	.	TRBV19	TGTGCCAGTAAGGCAGGGAATCAGCCCCAGCATTTT	CASKAGNQPQHF
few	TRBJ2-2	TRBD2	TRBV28	TGTGCCTGCAGGGCGGGGGGCACCGGGGAGCTGTTTTTT	CACRAGGTGELFF
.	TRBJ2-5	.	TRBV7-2	TGTGCCAGCACCCTACCGGGTCTCGTGACCCAGTACTTC	CASTLPGLVTQYF
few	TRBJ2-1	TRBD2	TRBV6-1	TGTGCCAGCAGTGACCAAGGGACTAGCTGGCATGAGCAGTTCTTC	CASSDQGTSWHEQFF
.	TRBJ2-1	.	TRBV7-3	TGTGCCAGCAACCCAGGTCAGGCGAGCTCCTACAATGAGCAGTTCTTC	CASNPGQASSYNEQFF
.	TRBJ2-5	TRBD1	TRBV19	TGTGCCAGTAGTATGGCGGACAGGGGAGGTGCCCACCAAGAGACCCAGTACTTC	CASSMADRGGAHQETQYF
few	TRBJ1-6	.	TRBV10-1	TGCGCCAGCAGTACAGGGTTTGTCTCACCCCTCCACTTT	CASSTGFVSPLHF
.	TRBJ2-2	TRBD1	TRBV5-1	TGCGCCAGCAGCTACACAGGGGAAAACACCGGGGAGCTGTTTTTT	CASSYTGENTGELFF
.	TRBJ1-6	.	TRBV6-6	TGTGCCAGCAGTCGGAATTCACCCCTCCACTTT	CASSRNSPLHF
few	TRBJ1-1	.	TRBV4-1	TGCGCCAGCAGCCAGAGGAACGAAGCTTTCTTT	CASSQRNEAFF